What follows are 7 T cell receptor beta chains derived from one specimen sequenced in a study of cytomegalovirus exposure and HLA in healthy donors. The PCR used 60 Vbeta and 13 Jbeta primers. The table came from immunoSEQ multiplex PCR; TCRdb's copy has only in-frame clones and leaves some out. The sample has some 200,000 clones, 75% to 80% seen once. Sequenced input: PBMCs. Receptors originate from a female donor in good health and CMV-seronegative.

The chain is built from TRBV5-6 and TRBJ2-1, with 7 bases that match TRBD2. Per germline, CDR1 SGHDT and CDR2 YYEEEE. V lost 2 bases, J lost 1 base, and 9 bases stayed unmatched. The CDR3 contains 17 residues. In nucleotides, the CDR3 is TGTGCCAGCAGCTTTCGCGGGGGTGTAGGGTCCTACAATGAGCAGTTCTTC. Translation gives CASSFRGGVGSYNEQFF.

The CDR3 DNA reads TGCAGCGCTACGGACAGCATATTTGGCTACACCTTC. It specifies CSATDSIFGYTF. The chain couples TRBV29-1 to TRBJ1-2; a weak D match, TRBD1 (6 bases). The germline CDR1 and CDR2 sequences are SQVTM and ANQGSEA. The CDR3 loop spans 12 amino acids. Trimming took 7 bases from V and 7 from J, leaving 16 bases between them.

The chain joins TRBV5-6 to TRBJ2-7, with D perhaps matching TRBD2 (6 bases). Germline CDR1 and CDR2: SGHDT and YYEEEE. The CDR3 has 14 residues. V was shortened by 0 bases and J by 0 bases, with 7 bases between the two germline ends. CDR3 sequence (DNA): TGTGCCAGCAGCTTGGGTAGCGGCTCCTACGAGCAGTACTTC. This encodes CASSLGSGSYEQYF.

This clone has a handful of counts. The chain recombines TRBV2 with TRBJ2-3; D perhaps matches TRBD1 (5 bases). V gave up 1 base and J gave up 7 bases, with 18 bases separating them. The CDR3 length is 16 residues. Per germline, CDR1 SNHLY and CDR2 FYNNEI. CDR3 amino acids: CASSEGRTHLGYTQYF. CDR3 DNA sequence: TGTGCCAGCAGTGAAGGAAGGACACATCTCGGTTATACGCAGTATTTT.

The chain is built from TRBV9 and TRBJ2-2, with TRBD1 identical over 7 bases. V lost 3 bases, J lost 0 bases, and 5 bases stayed unmatched. This CDR3 is built from 16 residues. CDR1 and CDR2 from the germline V gene are SGDLS and YYNGEE. For the CDR3, the DNA is TGTGCCAGCAGCGGACCCGGGACAGCGAACACCGGGGAGCTGTTTTTT. It is translated as CASSGPGTANTGELFF. The complete variable domain, with remaining parts taken from reference TRBV9 and TRBJ2-2, reads DSGVTQTPKHLITATGQRVTLRCSPRSGDLSVYWYQQSLDQGLQFLIQYYNGEERAKGNILERFSAQQFPDLHSELNLSSLELGDSALYFCASSGPGTANTGELFFGEGSRLTVL.

This rearrangement joins TRBV5-1 to TRBJ2-1; 16 positions agree with TRBD2. Losses at the gene ends were 4 bases for V and 0 bases for J; bases not matched to a gene: 10. Germline V gives CDR1 SGHRS, CDR2 YFSETQ. The CDR3 loop spans 20 amino acids. DNA of the CDR3: TGCGCCAGCAGCCCCCAGGGGACTAGCGGGGGGGAAAGCTCCTACAATGAGCAGTTCTTC. Translated: CASSPQGTSGGESSYNEQFF.

This clone was observed a handful of times. The V call is TRBV5-4, the J call TRBJ2-3; 12 bases are a match to TRBD2. Per the germline V gene, CDR1 is SGHNT and CDR2 is YYREEE (reference sequence). The CDR3 is made up of 17 amino acids. V was pared by 0 bases and J by 2 bases, with 4 bases of the junction left unmatched. The CDR3 DNA is TGTGCCAGCAGCTTGGCGCCTAGCGGGGGGGCCACAGATACGCAGTATTTT. The encoded protein is CASSLAPSGGATDTQYF.